The TCR beta chain described here comes from a study of T cell changes during pregnancy in multiple sclerosis. Here immunoSEQ multiplex PCR was the method, and the copy in TCRdb shows in-frame clones only, minus some. The sample carries tens of thousands of clones, around 89% recorded once. Sequenced here: CD4+ T cells from peripheral blood mononuclear cells, sampled in the first trimester of pregnancy. The sequence derives from a female donor with multiple sclerosis, enrolled in a pregnancy study.

In DNA, the CDR3 is TGTGCCAGCAGCTTAGGGGGCGGCAGCTCCTACGAGCAGTACTTC. Its protein product is CASSLGGGSSYEQYF. This chain uses TRBV7-2 with TRBJ2-7, with a possible D match to TRBD1 (5 bases). CDR1 is SGHTA, CDR2 FQGNSA, per germline. This CDR3 spans 15 amino acids. Trimming left V 1 base short and J 0 bases short, with 10 bases between.